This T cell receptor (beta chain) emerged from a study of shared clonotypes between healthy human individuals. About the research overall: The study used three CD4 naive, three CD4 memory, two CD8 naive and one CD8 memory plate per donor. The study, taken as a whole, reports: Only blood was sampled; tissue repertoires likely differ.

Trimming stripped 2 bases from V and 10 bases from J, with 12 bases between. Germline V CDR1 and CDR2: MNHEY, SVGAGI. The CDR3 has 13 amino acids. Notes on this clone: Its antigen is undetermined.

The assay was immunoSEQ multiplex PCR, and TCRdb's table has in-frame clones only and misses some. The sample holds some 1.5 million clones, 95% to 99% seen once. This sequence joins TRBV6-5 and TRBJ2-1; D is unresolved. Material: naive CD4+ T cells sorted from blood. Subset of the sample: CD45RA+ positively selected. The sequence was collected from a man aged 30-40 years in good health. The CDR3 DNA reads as TGTGCCAGCAGTTACGGTTTCACCCGCGAGCAGTTCTTC. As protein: CASSYGFTREQFF.